This is a list of T cell receptor beta chains from one sample in a study of OX40 agonist ivuxolimab in advanced cancers. Clones were read by immunoSEQ multiplex PCR, and TCRdb kept only the in-frame ones, dropping some. The sample records about 110,000 clones, approximately 90% being singletons. Sequencing was performed on CD4+ or CD8+ T cells sorted from blood, taken in a trial of the OX40 agonist ivuxolimab. The receptors originated from an adult with an advanced solid tumor such as melanoma, head and neck, liver or kidney cancer. Each CDR3 is given with its conserved first and last residue. D genes are given only for firm matches. Size is omitted from some rows. Given values are once, few, many or a class for expanded clones.

>-|once|TRBJ2-1|13|TRBV18
TGTGCCAGCTCACCAGGTCAAAACAATGAGCAGTTCTTC
CASSPGQNNEQFF
>TRBD1|-|TRBJ1-1|15|TRBV2
TGTGCCAGCAAGTCACAGGGGCTAGAGAACACTGAAGCTTTCTTT
CASKSQGLENTEAFF
>-|-|TRBJ1-3|13|TRBV5-5
TGTGCCAGCAGCCAGTATCCTGGAAACACCATATATTTT
CASSQYPGNTIYF
>-|-|TRBJ2-7|16|TRBV28
TGTGCCACCCTAGTCCGCAGGAGACCCACAGGAGACGAGCAGTACTTC
CATLVRRRPTGDEQYF
>TRBD2|-|TRBJ2-7|15|TRBV28
TGTGCCAGCAGATCTCCCGGGACTAGAGTCTACGAGCAGTACTTC
CASRSPGTRVYEQYF
>TRBD1|-|TRBJ1-2|16|TRBV29-1
TGCAGCGTTGTTGGGTACTACAGGGGTCCTAACTATGGCTACACCTTC
CSVVGYYRGPNYGYTF
>-|-|TRBJ2-4|20|TRBV4-1
TGCGCCAGCAGCCAAGTGGGGGCGGGCCTCACGGACCCTAGCAAAAACATTCAGTACTTC
CASSQVGAGLTDPSKNIQYF
>TRBD1|-|TRBJ1-5|15|TRBV6-1
TGTGCCAGCACCGAGACAGGGGGGAGCAATCAGCCCCAGCATTTT
CASTETGGSNQPQHF
>TRBD2|-|TRBJ2-7|16|TRBV10-3
TGTGCCATCAGTGAACTCCTGTTGCCTGAGGCGGGAGTCTTTCACTTC
CAISELLLPEAGVFHF
>-|-|TRBJ1-2|13|TRBV27
TGTGCCAGCAGTTTAACCGAATACTATGGCTACACCTTC
CASSLTEYYGYTF
>-|-|TRBJ2-7|13|TRBV18
TGTGCCAGCTCCCCCCAGTCGACCTACGAGCAGTACTTC
CASSPQSTYEQYF
>-|-|TRBJ1-4|19|TRBV19
TGTGCCAGTAGTATGGAATTGGGCAGGATCACCTCCTTCAATGAAAAACTGTTTTTT
CASSMELGRITSFNEKLFF
>TRBD1|-|TRBJ2-1|16|TRBV5-6
TGTGCCAGCAGCTTGGCCACAGGGGGCTCCTACAATGAGCAGTTCTTC
CASSLATGGSYNEQFF